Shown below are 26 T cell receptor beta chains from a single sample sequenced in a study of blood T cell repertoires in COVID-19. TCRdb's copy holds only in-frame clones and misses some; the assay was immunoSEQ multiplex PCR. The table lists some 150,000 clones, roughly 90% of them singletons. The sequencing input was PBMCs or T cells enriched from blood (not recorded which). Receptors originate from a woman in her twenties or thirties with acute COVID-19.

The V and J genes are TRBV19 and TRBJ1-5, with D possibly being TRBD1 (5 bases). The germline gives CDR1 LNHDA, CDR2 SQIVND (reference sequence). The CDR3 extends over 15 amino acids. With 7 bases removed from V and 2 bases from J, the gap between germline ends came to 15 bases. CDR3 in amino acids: CASTMSGKGNQPQHF. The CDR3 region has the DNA TGTGCCAGTACCATGTCAGGGAAGGGCAATCAGCCCCAGCATTTT.

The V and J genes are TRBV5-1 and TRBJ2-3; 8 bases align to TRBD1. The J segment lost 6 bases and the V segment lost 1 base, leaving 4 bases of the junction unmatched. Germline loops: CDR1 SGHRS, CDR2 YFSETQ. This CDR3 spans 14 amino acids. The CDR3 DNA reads TGCGCCAGCAGCTTGAACCAGGGGGCGGATACGCAGTATTTT. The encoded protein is CASSLNQGADTQYF. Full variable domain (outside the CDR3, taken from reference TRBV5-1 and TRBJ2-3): KAGVTQTPRYLIKTRGQQVTLSCSPISGHRSVSWYQQTPGQGLQFLFEYFSETQRNKGNFPGRFSGRQFSNSRSEMNVSTLELGDSALYLCASSLNQGADTQYFGPGTRLTVL.

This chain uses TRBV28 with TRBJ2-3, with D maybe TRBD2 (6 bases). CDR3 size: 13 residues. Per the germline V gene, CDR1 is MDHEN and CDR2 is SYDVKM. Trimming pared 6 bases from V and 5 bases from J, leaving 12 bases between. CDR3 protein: CASSLTRKDTQYF. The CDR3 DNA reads TGTGCCAGCAGCCTGACTAGGAAAGATACGCAGTATTTT.

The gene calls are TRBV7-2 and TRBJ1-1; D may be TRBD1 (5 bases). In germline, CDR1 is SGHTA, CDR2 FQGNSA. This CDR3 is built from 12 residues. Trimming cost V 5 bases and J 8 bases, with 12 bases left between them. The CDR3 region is CASSPAGREAFF. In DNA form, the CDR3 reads TGTGCCAGCAGCCCCGCGGGGCGGGAAGCTTTCTTT. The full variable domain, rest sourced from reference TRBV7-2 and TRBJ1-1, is GAGVSQSPSNKVTEKGKDVELRCDPISGHTALYWYRQSLGQGLEFLIYFQGNSAPDKSGLPSDRFSAERTGGSVSTLTIQRTQQEDSAVYLCASSPAGREAFFGQGTRLTVV.

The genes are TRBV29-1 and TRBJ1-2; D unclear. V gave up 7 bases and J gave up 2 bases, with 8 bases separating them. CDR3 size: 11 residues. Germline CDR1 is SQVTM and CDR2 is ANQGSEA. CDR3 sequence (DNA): TGCAGCGCCGGGGAGAACTATGGCTACACCTTC. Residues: CSAGENYGYTF.

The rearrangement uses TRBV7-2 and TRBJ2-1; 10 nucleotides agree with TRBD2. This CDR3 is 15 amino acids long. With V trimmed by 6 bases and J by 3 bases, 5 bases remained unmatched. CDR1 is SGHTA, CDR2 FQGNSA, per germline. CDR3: CASSLAGESYNEQFF. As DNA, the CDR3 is TGTGCCAGCAGTCTAGCGGGAGAAAGCTACAATGAGCAGTTCTTC.

CDR3: CASTYQGRNTGELFF. The CDR3 DNA sequence: TGTGCCAGCACTTATCAGGGGAGGAACACCGGGGAGCTGTTTTTT. V gene TRBV16 combines with J gene TRBJ2-2; maybe TRBD1 (6 bases). The V end lost 7 bases, the J end lost 1 base, and 13 bases lay between the germline ends. The CDR3 spans 15 residues. CDR1 is KGHSY, CDR2 FQNENV, per germline. Drawing the rest from reference TRBV16 and TRBJ2-2, the complete variable domain is GEEVAQTPKHLVRGEGQKAKLYCAPIKGHSYVFWYQQVLKNEFKFLISFQNENVFDETGMPKERFSAKCLPNSPCSLEIQATKLEDSAVYFCASTYQGRNTGELFFGEGSRLTVL.

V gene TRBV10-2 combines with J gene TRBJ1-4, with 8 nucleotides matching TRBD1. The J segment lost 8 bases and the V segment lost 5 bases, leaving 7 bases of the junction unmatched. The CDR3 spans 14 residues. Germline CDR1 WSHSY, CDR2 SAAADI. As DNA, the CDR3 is TGCGCCAGCAGTATGGACAGGGTTAGGGAAAAACTGTTTTTT. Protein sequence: CASSMDRVREKLFF.

The CDR3 coding sequence is TGTGCCAGCAGGCTTTGGACAAACAATGAGCAGTTCTTC. Encoded protein: CASRLWTNNEQFF. The rearrangement uses TRBV28 and TRBJ2-1; perhaps TRBD1 as D (5 bases). Trimming pared 6 bases from V and 5 bases from J, leaving 11 bases between. This CDR3 comprises 13 residues. The germline gives CDR1 MDHEN, CDR2 SYDVKM. The entire variable domain, with the rest obtained from reference TRBV28 and TRBJ2-1, is as follows: DVKVTQSSRYLVKRTGEKVFLECVQDMDHENMFWYRQDPGLGLRLIYFSYDVKMKEKGDIPEGYSVSREKKERFSLILESASTNQTSMYLCASRLWTNNEQFFGPGTRLTVL.

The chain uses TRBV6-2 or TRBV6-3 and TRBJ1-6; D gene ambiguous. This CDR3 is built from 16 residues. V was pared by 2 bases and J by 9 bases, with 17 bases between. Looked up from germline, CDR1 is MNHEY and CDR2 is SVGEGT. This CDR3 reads CASSYPPAGSGSPLHF. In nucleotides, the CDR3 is TGTGCCAGCAGTTACCCGCCGGCGGGCTCAGGTTCACCCCTCCACTTT.

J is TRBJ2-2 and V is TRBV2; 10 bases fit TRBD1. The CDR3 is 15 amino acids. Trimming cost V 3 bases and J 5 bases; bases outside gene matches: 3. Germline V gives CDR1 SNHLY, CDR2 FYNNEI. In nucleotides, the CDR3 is TGTGCCAGCAGTGACGACAGGGGGCTGACCGGGGAGCTGTTTTTT. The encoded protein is CASSDDRGLTGELFF.

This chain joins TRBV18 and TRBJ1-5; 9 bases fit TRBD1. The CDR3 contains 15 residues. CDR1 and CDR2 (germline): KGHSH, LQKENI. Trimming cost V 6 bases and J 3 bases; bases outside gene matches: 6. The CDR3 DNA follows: TGTGCCAGCTCCACCGGGACAGGGTTCAATCAGCCCCAGCATTTT. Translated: CASSTGTGFNQPQHF.

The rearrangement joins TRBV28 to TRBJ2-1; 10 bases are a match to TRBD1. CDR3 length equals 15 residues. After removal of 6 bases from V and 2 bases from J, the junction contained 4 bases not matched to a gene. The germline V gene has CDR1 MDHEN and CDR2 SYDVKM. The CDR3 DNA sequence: TGTGCCAGCAGCTCCGGACAGGGGGCCTACAATGAGCAGTTCTTC. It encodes CASSSGQGAYNEQFF.

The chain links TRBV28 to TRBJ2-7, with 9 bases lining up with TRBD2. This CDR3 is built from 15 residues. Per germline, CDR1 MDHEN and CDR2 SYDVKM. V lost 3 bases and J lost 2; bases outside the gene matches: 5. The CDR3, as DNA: TGTGCCAGCAGTTTTCCCGCGGGAGGGCCCTACGAGCAGTACTTC. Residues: CASSFPAGGPYEQYF.

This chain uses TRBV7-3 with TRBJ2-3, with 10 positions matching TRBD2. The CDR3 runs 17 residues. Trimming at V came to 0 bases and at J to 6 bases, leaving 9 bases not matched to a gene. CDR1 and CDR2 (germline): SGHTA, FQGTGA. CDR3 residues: CASSLTTGSGGRDTQYF. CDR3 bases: TGTGCCAGCAGCTTAACAACGGGTAGCGGGGGGCGGGATACGCAGTATTTT.

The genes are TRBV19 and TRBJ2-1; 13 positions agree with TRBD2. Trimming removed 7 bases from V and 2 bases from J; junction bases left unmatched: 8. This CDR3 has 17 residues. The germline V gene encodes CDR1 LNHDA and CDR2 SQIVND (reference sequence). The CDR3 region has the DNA TGTGCCAGTACCCGAGGGACTAGCGGGGAACCCTACAATGAGCAGTTCTTC. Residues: CASTRGTSGEPYNEQFF.

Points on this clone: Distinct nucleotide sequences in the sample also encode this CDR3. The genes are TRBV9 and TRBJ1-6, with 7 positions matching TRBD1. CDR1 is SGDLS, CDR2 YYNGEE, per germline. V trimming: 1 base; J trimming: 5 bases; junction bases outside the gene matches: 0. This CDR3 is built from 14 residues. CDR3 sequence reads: CASSVQGDNSPLHF. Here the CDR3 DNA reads TGTGCCAGCAGCGTACAGGGGGATAATTCACCCCTCCACTTT.

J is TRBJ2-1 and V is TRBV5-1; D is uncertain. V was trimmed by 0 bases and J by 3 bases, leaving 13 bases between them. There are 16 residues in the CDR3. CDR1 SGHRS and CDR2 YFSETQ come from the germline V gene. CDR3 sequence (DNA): TGCGCCAGCAGCTTGGGATTTAGCCCTCGCTACAATGAGCAGTTCTTC. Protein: CASSLGFSPRYNEQFF.

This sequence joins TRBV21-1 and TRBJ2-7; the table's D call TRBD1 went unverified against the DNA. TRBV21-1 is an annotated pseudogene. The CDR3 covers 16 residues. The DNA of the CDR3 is TGTGCCAGCAGCACGTGCCGGGACAGGGCATCCTACGAGCAGTACTTC. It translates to CASSTCRDRASYEQYF.

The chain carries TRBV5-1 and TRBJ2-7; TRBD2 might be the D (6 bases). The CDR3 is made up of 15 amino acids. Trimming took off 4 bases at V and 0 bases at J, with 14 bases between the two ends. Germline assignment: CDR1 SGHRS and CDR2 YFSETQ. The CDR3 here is CASSVSGLNSYEQYF. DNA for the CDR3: TGCGCCAGCAGCGTTTCGGGACTTAACTCCTACGAGCAGTACTTC.

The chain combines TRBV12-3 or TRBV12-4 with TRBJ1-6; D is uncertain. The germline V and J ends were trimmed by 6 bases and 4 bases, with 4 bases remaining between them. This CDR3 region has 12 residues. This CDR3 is CASSTYNSPLHF. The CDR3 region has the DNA TGTGCCAGCAGCACATATAATTCACCCCTCCACTTT.

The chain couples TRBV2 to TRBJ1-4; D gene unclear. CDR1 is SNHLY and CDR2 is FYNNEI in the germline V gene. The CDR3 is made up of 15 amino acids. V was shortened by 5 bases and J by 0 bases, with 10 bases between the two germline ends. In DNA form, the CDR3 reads TGTGCCAGCAGTCTGAATTCAGCAACTAATGAAAAACTGTTTTTT. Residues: CASSLNSATNEKLFF. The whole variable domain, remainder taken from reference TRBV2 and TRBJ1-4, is EPEVTQTPSHQVTQMGQEVILRCVPISNHLYFYWYRQILGQKVEFLVSFYNNEISEKSEIFDDQFSVERPDGSNFTLKIRSTKLEDSAMYFCASSLNSATNEKLFFGSGTQLSVL.

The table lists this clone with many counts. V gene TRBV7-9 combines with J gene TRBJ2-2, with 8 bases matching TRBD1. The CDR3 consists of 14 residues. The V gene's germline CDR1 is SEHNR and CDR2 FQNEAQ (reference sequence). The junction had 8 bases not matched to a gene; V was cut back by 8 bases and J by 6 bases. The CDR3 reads CASVQGGTAGELFF. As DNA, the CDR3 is TGTGCCAGCGTACAGGGGGGAACGGCCGGGGAGCTGTTTTTT.

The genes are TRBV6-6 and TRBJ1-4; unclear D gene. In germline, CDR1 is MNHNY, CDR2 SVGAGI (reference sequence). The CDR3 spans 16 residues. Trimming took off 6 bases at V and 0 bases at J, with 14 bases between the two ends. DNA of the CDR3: TGTGCCAGCAGCCATTACGGACTCACAACTAATGAAAAACTGTTTTTT. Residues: CASSHYGLTTNEKLFF.

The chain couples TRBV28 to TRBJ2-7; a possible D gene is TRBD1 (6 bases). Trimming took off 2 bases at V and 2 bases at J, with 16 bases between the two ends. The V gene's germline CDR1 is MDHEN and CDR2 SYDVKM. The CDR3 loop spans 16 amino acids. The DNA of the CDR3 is TGTGCCAGCAGTTTAATCCGCGGGCAGGGGACCTACGAGCAGTACTTC. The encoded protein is CASSLIRGQGTYEQYF.

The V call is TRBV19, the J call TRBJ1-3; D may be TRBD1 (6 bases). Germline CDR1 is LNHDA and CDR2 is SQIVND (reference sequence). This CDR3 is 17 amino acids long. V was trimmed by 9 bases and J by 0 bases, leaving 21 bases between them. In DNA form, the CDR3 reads TGTGCCAGCCGGACAGCCCGTTCCCCTCTCTCTGGAAACACCATATATTTT. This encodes CASRTARSPLSGNTIYF.